A single sample gave rise to the 27 T cell receptor beta chains below, sequenced in a study. TCRdb reprocessed the 5' RACE reads with MiXCR, giving one entry per CDR3 protein. The repertoire holds 55,000 to 80,000 distinct CDR3 sequences, with 22% as singletons. The sequencing input was memory CD4+ T cells sorted from a lymph node. The subset was: memory CD4+ T cells, CD4+CD45RO+CD25-. These receptors all come from a female donor with breast cancer.

The V gene is TRBV11-3, the J gene TRBJ2-1; possible D gene TRBD2, 5 bases. The CDR3 consists of 13 residues. V was clipped by 4 bases and J by 15 bases, with 19 bases between them. Germline-derived CDR1 and CDR2 are SGHNT and YENEEA. The CDR3 sequence is CASSSQPGEPAFF. Written as DNA, the CDR3 is TGTGCCAGCAGCTCCCAACCCGGGGAGCCGGCGTTCTTC.

The chain couples TRBV6-5 to TRBJ1-6; 8 nucleotides agree with TRBD1. With 5 bases clipped from V and 8 bases from J, the junction kept 5 bases outside the gene matches. Germline V gene sequence: CDR1 MNHEY, CDR2 SVGAGI. The CDR3 runs 14 residues. CDR3 coding DNA: TGTGCCAGCAGTAGCAGGGGGCGCGATTCACCCCTCCACTTT. Translating gives CASSSRGRDSPLHF.

In this sample, this clonotype is medium-sized. The CDR3 DNA sequence: TGTGCCAGCAGCTTAGCCACGGGCGTCGGAGATACGCAGTATTTT. This codes for CASSLATGVGDTQYF. This chain links TRBV7-2 with TRBJ2-3; D is unclear. Per germline, CDR1 SGHTA and CDR2 FQGNSA. The CDR3 runs 15 residues. Trimming shortened V by 0 bases and J by 5 bases, and 12 bases separated the two germline ends.

This clonotype was seen a few times. The chain links TRBV7-2 to TRBJ1-2; weak D call: TRBD1 (5 bases). Trimming cost V 4 bases and J 0 bases, with 12 bases left between them. Germline assignment: CDR1 SGHTA and CDR2 FQGNSA. This CDR3 is built from 15 residues. The CDR3 loop is CASSSYQGSNYGYTF. The CDR3 DNA sequence: TGTGCCAGCAGCTCCTATCAGGGTTCTAACTATGGCTACACCTTC.

This sequence joins TRBV2 and TRBJ1-5, with a weak D call TRBD1 (5 bases). CDR1 is SNHLY and CDR2 is FYNNEI in the germline V gene. Between the trimmed V and J ends, which lost 4 bases and 6 bases, there was a span of 16 bases. This CDR3 has 15 amino acids. The CDR3 nucleotides are TGTGCCAGCAGTGTCGATAAGGGTGGGGCTCAGCCCCAGCATTTT. It codes for CASSVDKGGAQPQHF.

This clonotype showed up many times. The rearrangement links TRBV4-2 to TRBJ2-1, with no clear D. The CDR3 length is 14 residues. CDR1 and CDR2 (germline): LGHNA, YNFKEQ. Deletions cut 0 bases from V and 12 bases from J, with 15 bases between. This CDR3 reads CASSQDTRSLGQFF. CDR3 DNA sequence: TGTGCCAGCAGCCAAGATACCAGGTCATTGGGGCAGTTCTTC.

There are a few counts of this clonotype. The CDR3 protein is CSARDMGGPATNEKLFF. DNA for the CDR3: TGCAGTGCTAGAGATATGGGGGGGCCTGCAACTAATGAAAAACTGTTTTTT. This chain links TRBV20-1 with TRBJ1-4, with a tentative D call TRBD1 (6 bases). The CDR3 spans 17 residues. Trimming removed 0 bases from V and 0 bases from J, with 14 bases in between. Germline-derived CDR1 and CDR2 are DFQATT and SNEGSKA (reference sequence).

The chain is built from TRBV29-1 and TRBJ2-1; no clear D. The germline V gene has CDR1 SQVTM and CDR2 ANQGSEA. V shed 4 bases and J shed 7 bases, with 11 bases lying between them. This CDR3 contains 12 residues. CDR3 loop: CSVGRRANEQFF. CDR3 nucleotides: TGCAGCGTTGGTCGTCGGGCAAATGAGCAGTTCTTC.

The chain employs TRBV20-1 and TRBJ2-1; TRBD2 is a possible D gene (6 bases). Germline V gene data show CDR1 as DFQATT and CDR2 as SNEGSKA (reference sequence). Trimming cost V 0 bases and J 7 bases, with 19 bases left between them. CDR3 length equals 16 residues. CDR3 coding DNA: TGCAGTGCTAGAGAACCGTCCGGGTTCGCGGGAAATGAGCAGTTCTTC. This sequence encodes CSAREPSGFAGNEQFF.

For this clonotype: Relative to the germline gene, one junction end is altered; a read error may explain this. J is TRBJ2-4 and V is TRBV7-2; TRBD2 aligns across 11 bases. The V gene's germline CDR1 is SGHTA and CDR2 FQGNSA. CDR3 length equals 17 residues. The CDR3 here is CASSFYSSGGRGNIQHF. The CDR3 DNA reads as TGTGCCAGCAGCTTTTATTCTAGCGGGGGGAGAGGAAACATTCAGCACTTC.

Worth noting for this clonotype: The CDR3 end shows no conserved phenylalanine or tryptophan, and so a read error is likely. V usage is TRBV5-1 and J usage is TRBJ1-1; D gene ambiguous. V dropped 4 bases and J dropped 10 bases, with 20 bases sitting between them. Germline V gene lookup returns CDR1 SGHRS and CDR2 YFSETQ. The CDR3 totals 14 residues. The CDR3 here is CASSPAELVSGAFL. DNA for the CDR3: TGCGCCAGCAGCCCGGCTGAACTAGTTAGTGGAGCTTTCCTT.

CDR3 in amino acids: CASSQQAGGYEQYF. CDR3 DNA: TGTGCCAGCAGTCAACAAGCGGGAGGTTACGAGCAGTACTTC. This sequence joins TRBV4-2 and TRBJ2-7; 9 bases line up with TRBD2. CDR3 length: 14 residues. From germline, CDR1 is LGHNA and CDR2 YNFKEQ. The ends lost 6 bases at V and 4 bases at J; junction bases unmatched: 7.

The genes are TRBV6-8 and TRBJ1-1, with D maybe TRBD1 (5 bases). The ends were cut back, 5 bases at V and 3 bases at J, with 16 bases in the middle. The CDR3 contains 15 residues. Germline V gives CDR1 MNHGY, CDR2 SAAAGT. CDR3 region: CASSGGKVGDTEAFF. The CDR3 bases are TGTGCCAGCAGTGGGGGAAAGGTTGGGGACACTGAAGCTTTCTTT.

Only a few counts were recorded for this clonotype. A read error may account for a junction end that differs from germline. The chain combines TRBV6-2 or TRBV6-3 with TRBJ1-2; D unresolved. The CDR3 is 14 residues long. Germline V gene lookup returns CDR1 MNHEY and CDR2 SVGEGT. CDR3 sequence reads: CASSYDRAPGLLLF. CDR3 nucleotides: TGTGCCAGCAGTTACGATCGAGCTCCGGGTCTCCTACTTTTC.

This clonotype was observed many times. The chain recombines TRBV9 with TRBJ1-2; possibly TRBD1 for D (6 bases). This CDR3 region has 13 residues. Trimming cost V 1 base and J 7 bases, with 11 bases left between them. Per germline, CDR1 SGDLS and CDR2 YYNGEE. The CDR3 DNA sequence: TGTGCCAGCAGCGTAACATCAGGGGTTGGCTACACCTTC. Its protein is CASSVTSGVGYTF. Full variable domain (rest looked up from reference TRBV9 and TRBJ1-2): DSGVTQTPKHLITATGQRVTLRCSPRSGDLSVYWYQQSLDQGLQFLIQYYNGEERAKGNILERFSAQQFPDLHSELNLSSLELGDSALYFCASSVTSGVGYTFGSGTRLTVV.

This clonotype was detected only a few times. CDR3 in amino acids: CSVLEVAGVGTQYF. The CDR3 region has the DNA TGCAGTGTATTAGAAGTAGCGGGGGTGGGGACCCAGTACTTC. V is TRBV20-1 and J is TRBJ2-5, with 9 bases identical to TRBD2. The germline V gene encodes CDR1 DFQATT and CDR2 SNEGSKA (reference sequence). V lost 7 bases, J lost 7 bases, and 13 bases stayed unmatched. CDR3 length equals 14 residues.

Notes on this clonotype: With a much larger clone just one base away, this may be a read error. The J gene is TRBJ1-1, the V gene TRBV20-1; D uncertain. Germline-derived CDR1 and CDR2 are DFQATT and SNEGSKA (reference sequence). CDR3 length: 11 amino acids. V was pared by 7 bases and J by 5 bases, with 11 bases between. The CDR3 DNA reads as TGCAGTGTTAGTACGCGTACTGAAGCTTTCTTT. It codes for CSVSTRTEAFF.

This clonotype was seen only once. The chain carries TRBV5-1 and TRBJ2-1, with TRBD2 as a possible D gene (6 bases). Trimming took off 0 bases at V and 8 bases at J, with 15 bases between the two ends. In germline, CDR1 is SGHRS, CDR2 YFSETQ. The CDR3 is 15 residues long. CDR3 residues: CASSLGSLTSHEQFF. The CDR3 coding sequence is TGCGCCAGCAGCTTGGGCTCCTTGACTAGTCATGAGCAGTTCTTC.

A few counts support this clonotype. The rearrangement links TRBV9 to TRBJ1-2, with 7 bases fitting TRBD1. Germline values: CDR1 SGDLS, CDR2 YYNGEE. The CDR3 is 14 amino acids. J lost 7 bases, V lost 0 bases, and 6 bases had no gene match. CDR3 DNA: TGTGCCAGCAGCGTAGACGACAGGGCCGGTGGCTACACCTTC. Protein product: CASSVDDRAGGYTF. The whole variable domain, filled in from reference TRBV9 and TRBJ1-2, reads DSGVTQTPKHLITATGQRVTLRCSPRSGDLSVYWYQQSLDQGLQFLIQYYNGEERAKGNILERFSAQQFPDLHSELNLSSLELGDSALYFCASSVDDRAGGYTFGSGTRLTVV.

The chain links TRBV2 to TRBJ2-1, with D maybe TRBD1 (5 bases). CDR1 and CDR2 from the germline V gene are SNHLY and FYNNEI. V lost 8 bases and J 9 bases, leaving 11 bases between the germline ends. There are 11 residues in the CDR3. The CDR3 protein is CASAKQGEQFF. Written as DNA, the CDR3 is TGTGCCAGCGCCAAGCAGGGTGAGCAGTTCTTC.

In this sample, this clonotype turned up many times. The chain combines TRBV29-1 with TRBJ1-2; 11 bases map to TRBD1. This CDR3 has 18 amino acids. Germline CDR1 is SQVTM and CDR2 is ANQGSEA. Trimming at V came to 3 bases and at J to 8 bases, leaving 20 bases not matched to a gene. This CDR3 reads CSVEIHPGTGGLAGGYTF. CDR3 coding DNA: TGCAGCGTTGAGATCCACCCCGGGACAGGGGGACTTGCGGGAGGCTACACCTTC. Full variable domain (rest looked up from reference TRBV29-1 and TRBJ1-2): SAVISQKPSRDICQRGTSLTIQCQVDSQVTMMFWYRQQPGQSLTLIATANQGSEATYESGFVIDKFPISRPNLTFSTLTVSNMSPEDSSIYLCSVEIHPGTGGLAGGYTFGSGTRLTVV.

The chain links TRBV20-1 to TRBJ1-5; D unresolved. The germline V and J ends were trimmed by 3 bases and 5 bases, with 20 bases remaining between them. Per germline, CDR1 DFQATT and CDR2 SNEGSKA (reference sequence). This CDR3 region has 16 residues. The CDR3 region is CSARAQLQFADQPQHF. CDR3 bases: TGCAGTGCTAGGGCTCAGCTACAGTTCGCCGATCAGCCCCAGCATTTT.

This clonotype was seen more than once but under ten times. The V and J genes are TRBV5-1 and TRBJ2-2; D is uncertain. The V gene's germline CDR1 is SGHRS and CDR2 YFSETQ. V was clipped by 3 bases and J by 7 bases, with 13 bases between them. The CDR3 runs to 14 residues. This CDR3 is CASSSDPNVGELFF. DNA of the CDR3: TGCGCCAGCAGCTCCGACCCGAATGTCGGGGAGCTGTTTTTT.

In this sample, this clonotype turned up a few times. The V call is TRBV5-1, the J call TRBJ1-6; D might be TRBD1 (6 bases). Germline V lookup: CDR1 SGHRS, CDR2 YFSETQ. V gave up 5 bases and J gave up 6 bases, with 15 bases separating them. There are 15 residues in the CDR3. The CDR3 loop is CASRLRPGANSPLHF. Written as DNA, the CDR3 is TGCGCCAGCAGATTGAGGCCAGGGGCTAATTCACCCCTCCACTTT. Combining the CDR3 with reference TRBV5-1 and TRBJ1-6 gives the whole variable domain KAGVTQTPRYLIKTRGQQVTLSCSPISGHRSVSWYQQTPGQGLQFLFEYFSETQRNKGNFPGRFSGRQFSNSRSEMNVSTLELGDSALYLCASRLRPGANSPLHFGNGTRLTVT.

This clonotype showed up many times. V gene TRBV7-2 combines with J gene TRBJ2-3; the D is unclear. Germline CDR1 SGHTA, CDR2 FQGNSA. The V and J ends lost 5 bases and 2 bases respectively, with 2 bases between them. The CDR3 sequence is 11 residues long. The CDR3 DNA is TGTGCCAGCAGCACCACAGATACGCAGTATTTT. Translated, it gives CASSTTDTQYF.

The table lists this clonotype with a few counts. The chain joins TRBV6-5 to TRBJ2-7; 8 bases line up with TRBD1. The ends lost 10 bases at V and 6 bases at J; junction bases unmatched: 11. CDR3 length equals 13 residues. The germline V gene has CDR1 MNHEY and CDR2 SVGAGI. In DNA form, the CDR3 reads TGTGCCACCCGGGACAGGCTCACAGGCGAGCAGTACTTC. It encodes CATRDRLTGEQYF.

The rearrangement joins TRBV28 to TRBJ2-7, with no clear D. CDR1 is MDHEN, CDR2 SYDVKM, per germline. The CDR3 is 11 amino acids. V was clipped by 7 bases and J by 0 bases, with 4 bases between them. The CDR3 DNA reads TGTGCCAGCAAAAGCTCCTACGAGCAGTACTTC. It yields the protein CASKSSYEQYF. The whole variable domain, remainder taken from reference TRBV28 and TRBJ2-7, is DVKVTQSSRYLVKRTGEKVFLECVQDMDHENMFWYRQDPGLGLRLIYFSYDVKMKEKGDIPEGYSVSREKKERFSLILESASTNQTSMYLCASKSSYEQYFGPGTRLTVT.